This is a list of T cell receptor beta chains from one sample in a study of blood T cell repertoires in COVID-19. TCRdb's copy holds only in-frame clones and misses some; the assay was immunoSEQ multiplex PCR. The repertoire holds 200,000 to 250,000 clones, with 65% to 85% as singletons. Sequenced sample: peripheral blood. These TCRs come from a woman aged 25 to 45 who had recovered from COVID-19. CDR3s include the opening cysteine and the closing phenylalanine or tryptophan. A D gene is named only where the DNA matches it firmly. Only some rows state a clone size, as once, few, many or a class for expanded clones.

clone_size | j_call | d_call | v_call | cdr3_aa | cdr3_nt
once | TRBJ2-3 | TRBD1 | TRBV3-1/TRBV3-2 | CASSLGQGRDTQYF | TGTGCCAGCAGCCTCGGACAGGGTCGGGATACGCAGTATTTT
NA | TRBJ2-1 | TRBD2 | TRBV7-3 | CASSPISGVLDEQFF | TGTGCCAGCAGCCCTATAAGCGGGGTGTTGGATGAGCAGTTCTTC
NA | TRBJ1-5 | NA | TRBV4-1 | CASSHSSLGVNQPQHF | TGCGCCAGCAGCCATTCATCGTTAGGGGTCAATCAGCCCCAGCATTTT
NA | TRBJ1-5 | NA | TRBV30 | CAWSPGGDQPQHF | TGTGCCTGGAGTCCCGGGGGTGATCAGCCCCAGCATTTT
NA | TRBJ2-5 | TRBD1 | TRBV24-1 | CATSDRQGMETQYF | TGTGCCACCAGTGATCGACAGGGGATGGAGACCCAGTACTTC
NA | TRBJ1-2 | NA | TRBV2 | CASSRVSGYTF | TGTGCCAGCAGCAGGGTTTCGGGCTACACCTTC
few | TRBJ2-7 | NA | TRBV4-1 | CASSQSLTGAYEQYF | TGCGCCAGCAGCCAAAGCCTGACAGGCGCCTACGAGCAGTACTTC
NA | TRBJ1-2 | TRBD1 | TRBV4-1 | CASSQSVTGGFYGYTF | TGCGCCAGCAGCCAATCCGTGACAGGGGGCTTTTATGGCTACACCTTC
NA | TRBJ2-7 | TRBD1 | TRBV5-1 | CASSLNRQGQGEQYF | TGCGCCAGCAGCCTCAATCGACAGGGTCAGGGCGAGCAGTACTTC
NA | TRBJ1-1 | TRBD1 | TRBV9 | CASSVDRGNTEAFF | TGTGCCAGCAGCGTTGACAGGGGGAACACTGAAGCTTTCTTT
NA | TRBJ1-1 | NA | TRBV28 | CASSLLGVYTEAFF | TGTGCCAGCAGTTTACTAGGAGTGTACACTGAAGCTTTCTTT
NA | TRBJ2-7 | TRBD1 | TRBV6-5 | CASTTDRAGYEQYF | TGTGCCAGCACCACCGACAGGGCGGGCTACGAGCAGTACTTC
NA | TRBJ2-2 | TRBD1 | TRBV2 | CASSERDRGDTGELFF | TGTGCCAGCAGTGAAAGGGACAGGGGGGACACCGGGGAGCTGTTTTTT
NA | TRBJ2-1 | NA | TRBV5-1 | CASSLDIYNEQFF | TGCGCCAGCAGCTTGGATATTTACAATGAGCAGTTCTTC
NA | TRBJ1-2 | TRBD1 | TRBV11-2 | CASSRGQINYGYTF | TGTGCCAGCAGCCGGGGACAGATTAACTATGGCTACACCTTC
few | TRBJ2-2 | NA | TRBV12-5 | CASGLPGANTGELFF | TGTGCTAGTGGTTTGCCAGGGGCGAACACCGGGGAGCTGTTTTTT
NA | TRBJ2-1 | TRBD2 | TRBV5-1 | CASHPGGANPYNEQFF | TGCGCCAGCCATCCGGGGGGGGCGAATCCCTACAATGAGCAGTTCTTC
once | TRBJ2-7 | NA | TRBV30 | CAWSVLSSSRTYEQYF | TGTGCCTGGAGTGTACTAAGCTCTAGCCGAACCTACGAGCAGTACTTC
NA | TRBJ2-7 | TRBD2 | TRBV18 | CASSPPGLAYEQYF | TGTGCCAGCTCACCACCGGGACTAGCGTACGAGCAGTACTTC
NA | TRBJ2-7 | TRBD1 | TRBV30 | CAWSGQGYEQYF | TGTGCCTGGAGTGGACAGGGGTACGAGCAGTACTTC
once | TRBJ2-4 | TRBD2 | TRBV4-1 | CASSQAGRAENIQYF | TGCGCCAGCAGCCAAGCCGGGAGGGCCGAGAACATTCAGTACTTC
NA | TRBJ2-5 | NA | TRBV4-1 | CASSHPILTAMSLETQYF | TGCGCCAGCAGCCACCCGATTCTGACTGCAATGAGCCTGGAGACCCAGTACTTC
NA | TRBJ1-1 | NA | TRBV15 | CATSGNRDLEAFF | TGTGCCACCAGCGGAAACAGGGATCTTGAAGCTTTCTTT
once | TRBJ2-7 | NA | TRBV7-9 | CASSSGRSEQYF | TGTGCCAGCAGCTCTGGGCGTTCTGAGCAGTACTTC
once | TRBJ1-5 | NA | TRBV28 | CASSSLRGGNQPQHF | TGTGCCAGCAGTTCACTCAGGGGTGGGAATCAGCCCCAGCATTTT
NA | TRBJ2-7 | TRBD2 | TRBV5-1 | CASSWGGGPNEQYF | TGCGCCAGCAGCTGGGGGGGAGGGCCAAACGAGCAGTACTTC
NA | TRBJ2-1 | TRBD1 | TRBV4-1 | CASSREGQGASGEQFF | TGCGCCAGCAGCCGCGAGGGACAGGGGGCGTCGGGTGAGCAGTTCTTC
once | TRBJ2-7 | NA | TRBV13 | CASTRAPGYEQYF | TGTGCCAGCACCCGGGCCCCAGGGTACGAGCAGTACTTC
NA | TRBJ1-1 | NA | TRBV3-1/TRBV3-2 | CASRVTGTSNTEAFF | TGTGCCAGCAGGGTAACAGGGACGTCGAACACTGAAGCTTTCTTT
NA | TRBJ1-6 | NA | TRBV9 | CASSLRSPLHF | TGTGCCAGCAGCTTACGGTCACCCCTCCACTTT
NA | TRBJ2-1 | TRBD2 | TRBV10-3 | CAISETSGSYEQFF | TGTGCCATCAGCGAGACTAGCGGGAGCTATGAGCAGTTCTTC
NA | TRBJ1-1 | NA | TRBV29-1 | CSVEDGVGTEAFF | TGCAGCGTTGAAGACGGGGTGGGCACTGAAGCTTTCTTT
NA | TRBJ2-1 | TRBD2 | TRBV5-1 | CASRLAGGGYNEQFF | TGCGCCAGCAGACTAGCGGGAGGGGGTTACAATGAGCAGTTCTTC
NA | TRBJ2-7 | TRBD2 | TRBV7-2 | CASSFLEGLRDEQYF | TGTGCCAGCAGCTTCTTAGAGGGACTACGGGACGAGCAGTACTTC
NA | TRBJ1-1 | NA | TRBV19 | CASKFANGSEFLANTEAFF | TGTGCCAGTAAATTCGCCAACGGCAGCGAGTTTTTAGCGAACACTGAAGCTTTCTTT
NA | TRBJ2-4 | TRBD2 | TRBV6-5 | CASRGLLKNIQYF | TGTGCCAGCAGGGGACTACTAAAAAACATTCAGTACTTC
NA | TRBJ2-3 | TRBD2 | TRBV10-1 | CASMAGLAGEDTQYF | TGCGCCAGCATGGCTGGACTAGCGGGAGAAGATACGCAGTATTTT
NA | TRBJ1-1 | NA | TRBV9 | CASSVAGETEAFF | TGTGCCAGCAGCGTTGCAGGGGAAACTGAAGCTTTCTTT
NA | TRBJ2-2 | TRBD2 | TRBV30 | CAWSAPWGRAAGELFF | TGTGCCTGGAGTGCCCCTTGGGGGAGGGCTGCCGGGGAGCTGTTTTTT
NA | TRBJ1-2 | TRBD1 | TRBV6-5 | CASRDRDHYGYTF | TGTGCCAGCAGGGACAGGGACCACTATGGCTACACCTTC
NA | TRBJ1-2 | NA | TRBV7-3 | CASSLNTGYGYTF | TGTGCCAGCAGCTTAAATACAGGCTATGGCTACACCTTC
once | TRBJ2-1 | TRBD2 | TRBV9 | CASSHPFSPVLAGSGTYNEQFF | TGTGCCAGCAGCCACCCCTTCTCCCCGGTGCTAGCGGGATCGGGGACCTACAATGAGCAGTTCTTC
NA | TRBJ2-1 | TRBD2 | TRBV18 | CASSPLAGGANEQFF | TGTGCCAGCTCACCTTTAGCGGGGGGGGCCAATGAGCAGTTCTTC
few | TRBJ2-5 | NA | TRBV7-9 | CASSPRVNGETQYF | TGTGCCAGCAGCCCGAGGGTTAATGGAGAGACCCAGTACTTC